These 3 T cell receptor beta chains came from one sample sequenced in a study of vaccination and CD4 T cells after COVID-19. The Oncomine TCR Beta short-read assay was what sequenced the DNA obtained from cultured CD4+ T cells. In TCRdb, the PCR reads were re-called with MiXCR into one record per CDR3 protein. The sample contains about 11,000 distinct CDR3 sequences, around 28% of which appear only once. Treatment in this sample: approximately 11-day PBMC culture with coronavirus spike peptide pools or control peptides (ViraFEST assay). These receptors' antigens are unknown. The sequencing sample was made of cultured CD4+ T cells from blood. The receptors were gathered from a human donor with COVID-19.

The chain combines TRBV6-4 with TRBJ2-1; tentatively, D is TRBD1 (5 bases). V was clipped by 2 bases and J by 6 bases, with 8 bases between them. Germline V CDR1 and CDR2: MRHNA, SNTAGT. CDR3 length equals 13 residues. CDR3 nucleotide sequence: TGTGCCAGCAGTGACGCAGGGCGCAATGAGCAGTTCTTC. Residues: CASSDAGRNEQFF.

This chain joins TRBV10-1 and TRBJ2-7; 8 bases line up with TRBD2. V was clipped by 4 bases and J by 5 bases; unmatched bases: 7. In germline, CDR1 is WNHNN, CDR2 SYGVQD (reference sequence). The CDR3 consists of 14 residues. The CDR3 sequence: CASSVSGAPHEQYF. The DNA of the CDR3 is TGCGCCAGCAGTGTTAGCGGGGCGCCCCACGAGCAGTACTTC.

In this sample, this clonotype turned up a few times. The V and J genes are TRBV7-9 and TRBJ2-7; 7 bases align to TRBD2. The germline V gene has CDR1 SEHNR and CDR2 FQNEAQ (reference sequence). The CDR3 runs 15 residues. The V gene end was trimmed by 4 bases and the J gene end by 3 bases; junction bases not matched to a gene: 9. This CDR3 reads CASSSWGGGNYEQYF. The DNA for the CDR3 is TGTGCCAGCAGCTCCTGGGGCGGGGGTAACTACGAGCAGTACTTC.